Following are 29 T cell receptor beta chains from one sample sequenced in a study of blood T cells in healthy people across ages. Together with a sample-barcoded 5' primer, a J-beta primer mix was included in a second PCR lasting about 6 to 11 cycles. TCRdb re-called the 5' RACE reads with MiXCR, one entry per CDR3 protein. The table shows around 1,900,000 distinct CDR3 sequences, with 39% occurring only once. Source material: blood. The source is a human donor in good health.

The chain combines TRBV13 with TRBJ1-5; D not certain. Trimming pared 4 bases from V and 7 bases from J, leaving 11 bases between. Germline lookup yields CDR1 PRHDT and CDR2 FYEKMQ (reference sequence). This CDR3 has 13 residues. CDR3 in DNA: TGTGCCAGCAGCTCGAAGGAGAGACAGCCCCAGCATTTT. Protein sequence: CASSSKERQPQHF.

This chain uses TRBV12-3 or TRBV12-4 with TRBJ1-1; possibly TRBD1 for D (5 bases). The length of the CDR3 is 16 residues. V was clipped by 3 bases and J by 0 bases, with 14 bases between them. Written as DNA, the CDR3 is TGTGCCAGCAGTTTCAGGGAAGATAGTCTGAACACTGAAGCTTTCTTT. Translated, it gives CASSFREDSLNTEAFF.

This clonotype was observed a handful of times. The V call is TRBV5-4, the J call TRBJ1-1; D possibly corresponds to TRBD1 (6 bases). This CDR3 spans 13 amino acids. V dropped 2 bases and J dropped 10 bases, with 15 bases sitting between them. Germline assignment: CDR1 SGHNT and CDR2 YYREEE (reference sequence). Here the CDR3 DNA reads TGTGCCAGCAGCTTATTTCGGGGGCGAGGAGCTTTCTTT. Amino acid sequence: CASSLFRGRGAFF.

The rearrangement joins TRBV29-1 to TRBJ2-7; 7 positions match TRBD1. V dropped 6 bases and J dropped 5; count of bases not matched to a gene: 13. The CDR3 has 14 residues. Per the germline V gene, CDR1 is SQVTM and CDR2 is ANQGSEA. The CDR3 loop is CSVGDGTTGDEQYF. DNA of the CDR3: TGCAGCGTGGGGGACGGGACCACAGGGGACGAGCAGTACTTC.

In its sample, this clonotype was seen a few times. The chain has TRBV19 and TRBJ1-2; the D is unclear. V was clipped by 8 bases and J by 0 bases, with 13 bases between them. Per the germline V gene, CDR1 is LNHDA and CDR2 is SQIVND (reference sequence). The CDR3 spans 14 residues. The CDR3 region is CASSDIGANYGYTF. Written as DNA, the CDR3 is TGTGCCAGTTCTGATATTGGGGCTAACTATGGCTACACCTTC.

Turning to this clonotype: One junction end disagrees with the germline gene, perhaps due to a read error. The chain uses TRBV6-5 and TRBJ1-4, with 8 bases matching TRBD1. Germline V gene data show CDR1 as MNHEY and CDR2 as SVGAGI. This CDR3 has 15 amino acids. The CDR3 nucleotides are TGTGCCGGCAGTTACTATGGACAGGGTGGGGAAAAACTGTTTTTT. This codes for CAGSYYGQGGEKLFF.

The CDR3 nucleotides are TGTGCCAGCAGTGAATCCGGGGGGAGCTCCTACAATGAGCAGTTCTTC. The encoded protein is CASSESGGSSYNEQFF. The chain combines TRBV6-4 with TRBJ2-1; 7 bases agree with TRBD2. The CDR3 has 16 amino acids. V was pared by 3 bases and J by 0 bases, with 5 bases of the junction left unmatched. Per germline, CDR1 MRHNA and CDR2 SNTAGT.

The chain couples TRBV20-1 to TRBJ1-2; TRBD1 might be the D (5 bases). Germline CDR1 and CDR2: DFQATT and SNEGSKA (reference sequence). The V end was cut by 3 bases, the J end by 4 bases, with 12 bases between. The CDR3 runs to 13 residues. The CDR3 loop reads CSARGGERYGYTF. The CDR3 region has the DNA TGCAGTGCTAGGGGGGGGGAACGCTATGGCTACACCTTC.

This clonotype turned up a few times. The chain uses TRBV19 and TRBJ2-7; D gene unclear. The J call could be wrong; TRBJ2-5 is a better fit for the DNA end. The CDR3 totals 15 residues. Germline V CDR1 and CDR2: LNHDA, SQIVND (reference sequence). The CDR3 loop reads CASSIDRISRETQYF. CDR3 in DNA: TGTGCCAGTAGTATAGATCGGATATCCCGGGAGACCCAGTACTTC.

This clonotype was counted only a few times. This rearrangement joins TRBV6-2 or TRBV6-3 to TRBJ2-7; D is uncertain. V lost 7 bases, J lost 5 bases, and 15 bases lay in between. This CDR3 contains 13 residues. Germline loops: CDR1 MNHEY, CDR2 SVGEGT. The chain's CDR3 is CASKGWGWDEQYF. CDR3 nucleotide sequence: TGTGCCAGCAAAGGTTGGGGTTGGGACGAGCAGTACTTC.

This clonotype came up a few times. CDR3 protein: CAISESRQGDYGYTF. The CDR3 DNA follows: TGTGCCATCAGTGAATCCCGGCAGGGTGACTATGGCTACACCTTC. V and J are TRBV10-3 and TRBJ1-2; D perhaps matches TRBD1 (5 bases). This CDR3 is built from 15 residues. Trimming removed 3 bases at V and 3 bases at J, with 14 bases between. Germline CDR1 reads ENHRY; CDR2 reads SYGVKD.

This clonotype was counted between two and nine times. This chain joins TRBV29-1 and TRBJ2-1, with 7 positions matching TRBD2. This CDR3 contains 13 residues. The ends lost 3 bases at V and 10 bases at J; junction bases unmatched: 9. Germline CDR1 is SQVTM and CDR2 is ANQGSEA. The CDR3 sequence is CSVDPGPGGEQFF. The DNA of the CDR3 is TGCAGCGTTGATCCCGGGCCCGGGGGGGAGCAGTTCTTC.

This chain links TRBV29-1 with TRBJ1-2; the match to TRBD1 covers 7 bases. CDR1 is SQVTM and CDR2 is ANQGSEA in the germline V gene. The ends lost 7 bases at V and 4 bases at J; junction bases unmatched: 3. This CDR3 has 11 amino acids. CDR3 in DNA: TGCAGCGGATGGGACAGCTATGGCTACACCTTC. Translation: CSGWDSYGYTF.

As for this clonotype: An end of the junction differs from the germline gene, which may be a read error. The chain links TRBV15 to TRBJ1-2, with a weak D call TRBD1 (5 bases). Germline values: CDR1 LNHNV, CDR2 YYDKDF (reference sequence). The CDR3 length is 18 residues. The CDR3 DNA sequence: TGTGTCACCAGCAGAGATGGATTTTGGGGCCCCATAGTTAAAGGCTACACCTTC. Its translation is CVTSRDGFWGPIVKGYTF. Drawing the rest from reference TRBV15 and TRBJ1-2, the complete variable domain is DAMVIQNPRYQVTQFGKPVTLSCSQTLNHNVMYWYQQKSSQAPKLLFHYYDKDFNNEADTPDNFQSRRPNTSFCFLDIRSPGLGDTAMYLCVTSRDGFWGPIVKGYTFGSGTRLTVV.

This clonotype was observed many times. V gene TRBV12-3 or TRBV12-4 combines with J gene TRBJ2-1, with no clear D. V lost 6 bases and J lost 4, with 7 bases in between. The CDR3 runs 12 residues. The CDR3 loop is CASSLLYNEQFF. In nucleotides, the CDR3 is TGTGCCAGCAGCTTACTATACAATGAGCAGTTCTTC.

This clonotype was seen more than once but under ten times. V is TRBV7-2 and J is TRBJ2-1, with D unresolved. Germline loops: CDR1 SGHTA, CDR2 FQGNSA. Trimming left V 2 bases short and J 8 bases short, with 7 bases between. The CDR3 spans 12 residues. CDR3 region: CASSLFEDEQFF. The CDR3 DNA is TGTGCCAGCAGCTTATTCGAGGATGAGCAGTTCTTC.

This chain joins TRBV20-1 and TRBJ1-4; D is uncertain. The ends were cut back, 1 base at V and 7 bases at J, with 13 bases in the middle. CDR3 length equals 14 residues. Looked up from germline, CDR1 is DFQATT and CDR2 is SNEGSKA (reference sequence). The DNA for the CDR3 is TGCAGTGCTAGAGCGAAGGGATGGGGTGAAAAACTGTTTTTT. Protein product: CSARAKGWGEKLFF.

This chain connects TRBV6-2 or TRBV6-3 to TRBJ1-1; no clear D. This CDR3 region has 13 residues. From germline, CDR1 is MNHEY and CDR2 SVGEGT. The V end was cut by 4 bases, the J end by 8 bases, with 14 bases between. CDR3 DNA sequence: TGTGCCAGCAGTTCCCCCTGGTTTGGGGAAGCTTTCTTT. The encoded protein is CASSSPWFGEAFF.

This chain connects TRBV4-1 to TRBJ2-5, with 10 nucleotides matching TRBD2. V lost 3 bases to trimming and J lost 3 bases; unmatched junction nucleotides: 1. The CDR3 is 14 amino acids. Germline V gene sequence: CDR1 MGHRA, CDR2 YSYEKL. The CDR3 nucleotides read TGCGCCAGCAGCCACGGACTAGCGGAAGAGACCCAGTACTTC. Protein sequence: CASSHGLAEETQYF.

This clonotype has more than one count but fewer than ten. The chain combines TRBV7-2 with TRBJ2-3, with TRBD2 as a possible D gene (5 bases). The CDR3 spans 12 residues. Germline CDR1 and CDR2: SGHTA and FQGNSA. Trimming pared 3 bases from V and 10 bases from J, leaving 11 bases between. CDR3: CASSFQEDSQYF. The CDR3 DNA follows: TGTGCCAGCAGCTTCCAAGAGGACTCGCAGTATTTT.

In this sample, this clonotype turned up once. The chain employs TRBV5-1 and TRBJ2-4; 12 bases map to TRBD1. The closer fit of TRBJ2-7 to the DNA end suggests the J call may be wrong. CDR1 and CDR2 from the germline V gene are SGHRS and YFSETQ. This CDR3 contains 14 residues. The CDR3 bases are TGCGCCAGCAGCCGCGGGACAGGGGGCGTCGAGCAGTACTTC. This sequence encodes CASSRGTGGVEQYF.

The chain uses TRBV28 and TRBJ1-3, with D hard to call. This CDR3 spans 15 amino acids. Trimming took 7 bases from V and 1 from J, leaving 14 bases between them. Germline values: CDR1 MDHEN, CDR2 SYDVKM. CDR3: CASNNLQVSGNTIYF. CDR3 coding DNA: TGTGCCAGCAATAACCTCCAGGTGTCTGGAAACACCATATATTTT.

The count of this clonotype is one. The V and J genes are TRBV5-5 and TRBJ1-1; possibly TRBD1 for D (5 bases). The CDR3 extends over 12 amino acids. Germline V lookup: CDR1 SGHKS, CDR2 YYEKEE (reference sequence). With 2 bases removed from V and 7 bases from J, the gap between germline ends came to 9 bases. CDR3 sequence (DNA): TGTGCCAGCAGCTTCGGACACTTTGAAGCTTTCTTT. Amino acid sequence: CASSFGHFEAFF.

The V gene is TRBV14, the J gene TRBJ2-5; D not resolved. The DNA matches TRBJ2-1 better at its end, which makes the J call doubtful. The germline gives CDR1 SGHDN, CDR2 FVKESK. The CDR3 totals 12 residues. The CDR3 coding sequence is TGTGCCAGCAGCCAATTTTTTGAGACCCAGTTCTTC. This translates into CASSQFFETQFF.

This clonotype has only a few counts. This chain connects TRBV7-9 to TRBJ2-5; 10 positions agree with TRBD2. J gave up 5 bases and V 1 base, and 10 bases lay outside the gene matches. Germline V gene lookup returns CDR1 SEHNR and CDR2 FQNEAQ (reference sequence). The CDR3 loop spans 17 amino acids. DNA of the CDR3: TGTGCCAGCAGCTTAGTTGGACTAGCGGACGTGGGGGAGACCCAGTACTTC. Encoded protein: CASSLVGLADVGETQYF.

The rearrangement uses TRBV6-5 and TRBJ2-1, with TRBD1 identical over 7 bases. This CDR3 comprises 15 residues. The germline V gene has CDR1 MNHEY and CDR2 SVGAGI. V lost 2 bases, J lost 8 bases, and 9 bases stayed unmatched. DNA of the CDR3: TGTGCCAGCAGTTACACGAACTCCGGGACAGATGAGCAGTTCTTC. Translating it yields CASSYTNSGTDEQFF.

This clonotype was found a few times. The CDR3 protein is CASRDLLNPETQYF. The CDR3 DNA follows: TGTGCCAGCAGAGACCTGCTGAACCCAGAGACCCAGTACTTC. The chain combines TRBV12-3 or TRBV12-4 with TRBJ2-5; D is undetermined. V dropped 6 bases and J dropped 4 bases, with 15 bases sitting between them. This CDR3 comprises 14 residues.

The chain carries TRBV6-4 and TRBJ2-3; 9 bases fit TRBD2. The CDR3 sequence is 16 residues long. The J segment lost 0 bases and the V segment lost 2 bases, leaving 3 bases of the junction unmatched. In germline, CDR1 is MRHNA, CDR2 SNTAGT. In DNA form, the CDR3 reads TGTGCCAGCAGTGACGGTAGCGGGGGCAGCACAGATACGCAGTATTTT. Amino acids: CASSDGSGGSTDTQYF.

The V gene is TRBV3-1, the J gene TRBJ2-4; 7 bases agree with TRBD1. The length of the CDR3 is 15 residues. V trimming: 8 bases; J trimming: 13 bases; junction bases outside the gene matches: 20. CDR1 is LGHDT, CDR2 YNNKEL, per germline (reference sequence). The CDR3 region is CASQGVSPVPDTQYF. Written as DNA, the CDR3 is TGTGCCAGCCAGGGGGTATCCCCGGTCCCAGATACGCAGTACTTC.